This is a list of T cell receptor beta chains from one sample in a study of blood T cell repertoires in COVID-19. TCRdb's copy holds only in-frame clones and misses some; the assay was immunoSEQ multiplex PCR. This sample has about 190,000 clones, with approximately 86% found just once. What was sequenced was PBMCs or T cells enriched from blood (not recorded which). Every receptor here comes from a woman aged 40-49 years in a cohort exposed to, infected with or recovered from COVID-19 (not recorded which). Each CDR3 is given with its conserved first and last residue.

j_gene: TRBJ1-2; v_gene: TRBV28; CDR3aa: CASRPPADRVGTGYTF
j_gene: TRBJ2-3; v_gene: TRBV4-3; CDR3aa: CASSQVAVSTDTQYF
j_gene: TRBJ1-5; v_gene: TRBV2; CDR3aa: CAIQEVNQPQHF
j_gene: TRBJ2-5; v_gene: TRBV24-1; CDR3aa: CATSQAGIETQYF
j_gene: TRBJ2-7; v_gene: TRBV27; CDR3aa: CASARRGQGFYEQYF
j_gene: TRBJ2-7; v_gene: TRBV7-8; CDR3aa: CASSLKTDRSSYEQYF
j_gene: TRBJ2-1; v_gene: TRBV29-1; CDR3aa: CSGGAGGSYNEQFF
j_gene: TRBJ2-2; v_gene: TRBV10-1; CDR3aa: CASSDVGASGTNTGELFF
j_gene: TRBJ2-1; v_gene: TRBV2; CDR3aa: CASSAAGGPGNEQFF
j_gene: TRBJ2-5; v_gene: TRBV20-1; CDR3aa: CSASPDSGGAGETQYF
j_gene: TRBJ1-5; v_gene: TRBV7-9; CDR3aa: CASSLGKGAYNQPQHF
j_gene: TRBJ2-7; v_gene: TRBV6-2/TRBV6-3; CDR3aa: CASSYHHRDEQYF
j_gene: TRBJ2-7; v_gene: TRBV5-6; CDR3aa: CASSLARTGGYEQYF
j_gene: TRBJ2-2; v_gene: TRBV2; CDR3aa: CASRGLAGGVGELFF
j_gene: TRBJ1-6; v_gene: TRBV6-1; CDR3aa: CASSELREMALHF
j_gene: TRBJ2-1; v_gene: TRBV27; CDR3aa: CASSFGLAVNEQFF
j_gene: TRBJ2-1; v_gene: TRBV4-3; CDR3aa: CASSQALAGGGHEQFF
j_gene: TRBJ2-2; v_gene: TRBV9; CDR3aa: CASSVAGRPGELFF
j_gene: TRBJ2-2; v_gene: TRBV5-5; CDR3aa: CASSQGLAGGRTGELFF
j_gene: TRBJ2-4; v_gene: TRBV27; CDR3aa: CASSRGNIQYF
j_gene: TRBJ1-1; v_gene: TRBV3-1/TRBV3-2; CDR3aa: CASSQGGTGGFRTEAFF
j_gene: TRBJ2-7; v_gene: TRBV10-2; CDR3aa: CASSEGQTYEQYF
j_gene: TRBJ2-6; v_gene: TRBV19; CDR3aa: CASSRRVSGANVLTF
j_gene: TRBJ2-3; v_gene: TRBV27; CDR3aa: CASSSRLAGGTDTQYF
j_gene: TRBJ1-5; v_gene: TRBV4-1; CDR3aa: CASSTLNGAGGKMGPQHF
j_gene: TRBJ2-7; v_gene: TRBV9; CDR3aa: CASSAETSAVYEQYF
j_gene: TRBJ1-2; v_gene: TRBV19; CDR3aa: CASSISSTGFGYTF
j_gene: TRBJ2-7; v_gene: TRBV7-8; CDR3aa: CASSSRDRDPYEQYF
j_gene: TRBJ1-2; v_gene: TRBV4-1; CDR3aa: CASSPREGHYGYTF
j_gene: TRBJ2-1; v_gene: TRBV27; CDR3aa: CASSPGRAGINEQFF
j_gene: TRBJ2-7; v_gene: TRBV6-5; CDR3aa: CASSSGRAQEQYF
j_gene: TRBJ1-1; v_gene: TRBV28; CDR3aa: CASSLLGTGSTEAFF
j_gene: TRBJ2-6; v_gene: TRBV13; CDR3aa: CASSFRGYGANVLTF
j_gene: TRBJ2-1; v_gene: TRBV27; CDR3aa: CASSGGARPYNEQFF
j_gene: TRBJ1-1; v_gene: TRBV19; CDR3aa: CASSTPTGGRTEAFF
j_gene: TRBJ2-1; v_gene: TRBV7-9; CDR3aa: CASSLAVSTPVNEQFF
j_gene: TRBJ2-1; v_gene: TRBV11-2; CDR3aa: CASSPRTAGQFF
j_gene: TRBJ2-7; v_gene: TRBV12-3/TRBV12-4; CDR3aa: CASKDTHGEQYF
j_gene: TRBJ2-7; v_gene: TRBV6-5; CDR3aa: CASSYYHIRGTYEQYF
j_gene: TRBJ1-4; v_gene: TRBV29-1; CDR3aa: CSVDIRGKLFF
j_gene: TRBJ1-5; v_gene: TRBV7-6; CDR3aa: CASSPEGLRQPQHF
j_gene: TRBJ1-2; v_gene: TRBV6-5; CDR3aa: CASSYAGVGGYTF
j_gene: TRBJ1-2; v_gene: TRBV2; CDR3aa: CASSEGRGTGYTF
j_gene: TRBJ1-2; v_gene: TRBV29-1; CDR3aa: CSVLQGNGYTF
j_gene: TRBJ1-6; v_gene: TRBV4-2; CDR3aa: CASSQRTWSPLHF
j_gene: TRBJ1-1; v_gene: TRBV6-1; CDR3aa: CASSDGTGQGAFF
j_gene: TRBJ2-7; v_gene: TRBV28; CDR3aa: CASTDRDRAYEQYF
j_gene: TRBJ1-2; v_gene: TRBV29-1; CDR3aa: CSAQQGIDGYTF
j_gene: TRBJ2-1; v_gene: TRBV6-5; CDR3aa: CASSYSPTGEQFF
j_gene: TRBJ2-3; v_gene: TRBV5-1; CDR3aa: CASSQASGRFPDTQYF
j_gene: TRBJ1-1; v_gene: TRBV5-4; CDR3aa: CASRITGERAEAFF
j_gene: TRBJ1-1; v_gene: TRBV11-2; CDR3aa: CASSPGQGFVNTEAFF
j_gene: TRBJ1-5; v_gene: TRBV6-5; CDR3aa: CASSRGPNQPQHF
j_gene: TRBJ1-2; v_gene: TRBV7-8; CDR3aa: CASSPTPLGTTAGYTF
j_gene: TRBJ2-7; v_gene: TRBV13; CDR3aa: CASSSAGTGVYEQYF
j_gene: TRBJ2-2; v_gene: TRBV7-9; CDR3aa: CASSPTSGVNTGELFF
j_gene: TRBJ1-2; v_gene: TRBV7-9; CDR3aa: CASSFEGDRGYTF
j_gene: TRBJ1-1; v_gene: TRBV18; CDR3aa: CASSRTRGPSGTEAFF
j_gene: TRBJ1-2; v_gene: TRBV7-6; CDR3aa: CASSRDLVGGPTNYGYTF